This TCR beta chain came from a study of T cell responses to AZD1222 COVID-19 vaccine (dated by TCRdb to about 2021). Regarding the study in general: AZD1222 recipients whose second dose came at about 4 weeks and those whose second dose came at about 12 weeks were combined into one group, since spike-specific TCR depth and breadth did not differ between the two schedules. Trial participants were enrolled into age subgroups of 18-55, 56-69 and 70-plus years, which contained 148, 28 and 57 TCR-sequenced participants, respectively. A total of approximately 240 trial participants underwent TCR sequencing, of whom 207 had received two doses of AZD1222 and some 25 had received two doses of the MenACWY control vaccine.

Details on this clone: The clone's antigen remains unknown. Base qualities are not at hand, and no much larger clone is one base apart.

The CDR3 regions of human TCRbeta chains were analyzed by immunosequencing. Under the source paper's analysis protocol: Repertoire TCRs were matched against a reference library of SARS-CoV-2-specific TCRs generated with the MIRA antigen-specificity platform. Breadth was defined as the fraction of unique TCRs that were SARS-CoV-2-associated, and depth was defined as the fraction of total T cells that were SARS-CoV-2-associated. Using the MIRA data, each spike-specific TCR was mapped to the spike region that the TCR reacts to and placed in a CD4 or CD8 class. Log10-transformed breadth and depth values were compared by one-way ANOVA with Sidak's multiple comparisons tests. Drawn from immuneACCESS, this table holds only the in-frame rearrangements with V and J called that TCRdb kept. Clones are partly lost; checked studies trace under half to an unresolved V gene and leave the rest unexplained. V and J calls and clone size are given by that table; D and trimming were obtained from the DNA. The sample table shows more than 85,000 clones, and about 85% are seen once. The leading ten clones occupy roughly 1.6% of the sample.

The time point label corresponds to: baseline before first vaccination. Vaccinee samples were obtained from the UK trials COV001 and COV002, which included a single-blind randomized controlled phase 2/3 trial of AZD1222 (ChAdOx1 nCoV-19) in healthy adults. For TCRbeta chain sequencing, PBMC samples were collected from trial participants at day 0 and at day 28 after the second dose. Here is what the overall study found, with its caveats: Only five to seven AZD1222 recipients were SARS-CoV-2 seropositive at baseline, limiting conclusions about previously exposed vaccinees. The whole spike protein was spanned by vaccine-associated CD4 TCRs, and dominant responses were seen in regions 160-218 and 743-854. The 56-69-year group was small, and its depth increase did not reach significance, likely because of low power. Because no day 14 peak-response samples were available, repertoires were characterized only after the peak T cell response. After two AZD1222 doses, spike-specific TCR breadth and depth were significantly higher than at day 0 and than in MenACWY recipients. Participants were mostly white British and included more females than males, and it was suggested by the authors that clonal diversity may have been underestimated. Reportedly, almost half of the unique spike-specific TCRs recognized epitopes lying outside the regions that are mutated in the B.1.351 and B.1.1.7 variants.

The germline V gene specifies KGHDR as CDR1 and SFDVKD as CDR2. Ends trimmed: V by 5 bases, J by 2 bases; bases unmatched to a gene: 3. The CDR3 contains 14 residues, cysteine and phenylalanine counted. The only DNA kept is the CDR3, 42 bases in frame from the first base. The chain employs TRBV24-1 and TRBJ1-2; TRBD1 lines up with 8 middle nucleotides. The clonotype comes from an adult in good health. The sequencing used peripheral blood, collected on day 0 of AZD1222 vaccination. The CDR3 region has the sequence CATSAGQGNYGYTF. DNA sequence: TGTGCCACCAGTGCCGGACAGGGCAACTATGGCTACACCTTC.